This T cell receptor beta chain derives from a study of blood T cell repertoires in COVID-19. Between the trimmed V and J ends, which lost 3 bases and 2 bases, there was a span of 13 bases. Germline-derived CDR1 and CDR2 are SEHNR and FQNEAQ (reference sequence). The CDR3 sequence is 15 residues long. Participant-reported clinical history was the basis for cohort assignment. A COVID-19 case had been met by exposed participants during the 2 weeks before study entry. Original processing notes: Scientists estimated how many nucleated cells there were by amplifying reference gene primers. Using immunoSEQ multiplex PCR, the repertoire was profiled, and TCRdb retains in-frame clones only, with some absent. The V and J calls and clone size come from that table; D and trimming were worked out from the DNA. The repertoire holds about 270,000 clones, with around 93% as singletons.

The sequencing sample was made of PBMCs or T cells enriched from blood (not recorded which). This chain links TRBV7-9 with TRBJ1-2; possibly TRBD1 for D (6 bases). The TCR sequence derives from a man aged 35 to 55 who had been exposed to COVID-19. The CDR3 loop is CASSLSLTGNYGYTF. In DNA, the CDR3 is TGTGCCAGCAGCTTGTCCCTGACAGGAAACTATGGCTACACCTTC.